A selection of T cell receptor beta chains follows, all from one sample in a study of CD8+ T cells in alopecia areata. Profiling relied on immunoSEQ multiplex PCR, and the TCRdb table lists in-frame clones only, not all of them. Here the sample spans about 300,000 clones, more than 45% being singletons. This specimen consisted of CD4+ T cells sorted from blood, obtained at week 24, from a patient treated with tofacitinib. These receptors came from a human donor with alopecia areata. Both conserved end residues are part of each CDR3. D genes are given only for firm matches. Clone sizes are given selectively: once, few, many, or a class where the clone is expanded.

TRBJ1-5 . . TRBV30 TGTGCCTGGAGTGTCTCCGGGGCGGGCAATCAGCCCCAGCATTTT CAWSVSGAGNQPQHF
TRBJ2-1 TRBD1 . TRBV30 TGTGCCTGGAGACGGACAGGGTCTTTCAATGAGCAGTTCTTC CAWRRTGSFNEQFF
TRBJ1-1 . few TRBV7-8 TGTGCCAGCAGCTTAGGATTTTTCGGGGTAAGGAACACTGAAGCTTTCTTT CASSLGFFGVRNTEAFF
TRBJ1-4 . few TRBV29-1 TGCAGCGTTGGCGGTCGGGGTGAAAAACTGTTTTTT CSVGGRGEKLFF
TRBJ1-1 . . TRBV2 TGTGCCAGCAGTGTGGACAGAGCGAACACTGAAGCTTTCTTT CASSVDRANTEAFF
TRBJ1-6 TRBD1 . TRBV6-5 TGTGCCAGCAATACCGGGACAGCCTATCGATCACCCCTCCACTTT CASNTGTAYRSPLHF
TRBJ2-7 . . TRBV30 TGTGCCTGGAGCCGGGGGTCCTACGAGCAGTACTTC CAWSRGSYEQYF
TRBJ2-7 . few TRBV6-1 TGTGCCACCGCCCGAGCCTCCTACGAGCAGTACTTC CATARASYEQYF
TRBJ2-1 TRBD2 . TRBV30 TGTGCCTGGAGTGTACGCCTAGCGGGGGTTAGGAATGAGCAGTTCTTC CAWSVRLAGVRNEQFF
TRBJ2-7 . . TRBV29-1 TGCAGCGCCGGGACTCGTACCTACGAGCAGTACTTC CSAGTRTYEQYF
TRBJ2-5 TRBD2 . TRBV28 TGTGCCAGCAGTCCACAGACTAGCGGGATTGAGACCCAGTACTTC CASSPQTSGIETQYF
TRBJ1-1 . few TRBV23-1 TGCGCCAGCAGTCTTGCAGGGGACCAGAACACTGAAGCTTTCTTT CASSLAGDQNTEAFF
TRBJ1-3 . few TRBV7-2 TGTGCCAGCAGCTTAGCGCGACAAACTGGAAACACCATATATTTT CASSLARQTGNTIYF
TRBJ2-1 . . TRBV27 TGTGCCAGCAGTTATAGACTATCTCCATATCGGTATGAGCAGTTCTTC CASSYRLSPYRYEQFF
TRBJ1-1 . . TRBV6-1 TGTGCCAGCAGTGAAAATTTTGATGTTGAAGCTTTCTTT CASSENFDVEAFF
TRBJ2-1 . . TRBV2 TGTGCCAGCAGTGAATATGGGATGCAGTTCTTC CASSEYGMQFF
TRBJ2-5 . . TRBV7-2 TGTGCCAGCAGCCAGTCGTACCAAGAGACCCAGTACTTC CASSQSYQETQYF
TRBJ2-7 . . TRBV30 TGTGCCTGGAGTAACTACCGATACGAGCAGTACTTC CAWSNYRYEQYF
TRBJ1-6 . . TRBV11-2 TGTGCCAGCAGCTCGACTGGGGGCGTCCCCCTCCACTTT CASSSTGGVPLHF
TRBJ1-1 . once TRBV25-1 TGTGCCAGCATGAACAGCATGAACACTGAAGCTTTCTTT CASMNSMNTEAFF
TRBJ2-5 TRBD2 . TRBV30 TGTGCCTGGACAGGACTAGCGGGGGGCCCGGGGACCCAGTACTTC CAWTGLAGGPGTQYF
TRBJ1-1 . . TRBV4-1 TGCGCCAGCAGCCAAGATGTGACTCTTCCGAGGGCTTTCTTT CASSQDVTLPRAFF
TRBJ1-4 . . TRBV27 TGTGCCAGCAGCCAGCGAGTTAATGAAAAACTGTTTTTT CASSQRVNEKLFF
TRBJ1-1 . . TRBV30 TGTGCCTGGGGACTAATGAACACTGAAGCTTTCTTT CAWGLMNTEAFF
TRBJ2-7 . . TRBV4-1 TGCGCCAGCAGCCAAGGGTGGCGGACCTACGAGCAGTACTTC CASSQGWRTYEQYF
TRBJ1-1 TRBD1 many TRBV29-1 TGCAGCGTTGTAGACAGGGTCATATCCACTGAAGCTTTCTTT CSVVDRVISTEAFF
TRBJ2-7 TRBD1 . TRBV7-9 TGTGCCAGCACCTCTCCTGGACAGGGGCCCTACGAGCAGTACTTC CASTSPGQGPYEQYF
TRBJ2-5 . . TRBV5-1 TGCGCCAGCAGCTTGGTAGCCACAGGGTCCCAAGAGACCCAGTACTTC CASSLVATGSQETQYF
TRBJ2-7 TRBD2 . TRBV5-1 TGCGCCAGCAGCCCCCCACTAGCGGACTCCTACGAGCAGTACTTC CASSPPLADSYEQYF
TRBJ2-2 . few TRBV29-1 TGCAGCGTTGCGGGAGAGGGCACCGGGGAGCTGTTTTTT CSVAGEGTGELFF
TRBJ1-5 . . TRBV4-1 TGCGCCAGCAGCCCAGGCCACGGGTGGTCTAGCAATCAGCCCCAGCATTTT CASSPGHGWSSNQPQHF
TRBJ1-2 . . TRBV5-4 TGTGCCAGCAGCTTGGCCGGGGCAGGGAACTATGGCTACACCTTC CASSLAGAGNYGYTF